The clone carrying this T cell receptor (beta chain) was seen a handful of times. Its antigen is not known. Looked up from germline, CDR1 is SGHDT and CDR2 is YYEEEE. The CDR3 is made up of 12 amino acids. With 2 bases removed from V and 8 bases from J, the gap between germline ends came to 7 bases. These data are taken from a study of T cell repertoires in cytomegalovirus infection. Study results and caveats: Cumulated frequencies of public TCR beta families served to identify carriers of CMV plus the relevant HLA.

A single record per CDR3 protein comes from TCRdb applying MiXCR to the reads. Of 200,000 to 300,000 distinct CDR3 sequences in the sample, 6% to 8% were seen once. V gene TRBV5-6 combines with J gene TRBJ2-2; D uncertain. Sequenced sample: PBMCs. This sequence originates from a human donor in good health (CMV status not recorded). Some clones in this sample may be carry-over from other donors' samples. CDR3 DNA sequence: TGTGCCAGCAGCTTCCCGTTGGGGGAGCTGTTTTTT. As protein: CASSFPLGELFF.